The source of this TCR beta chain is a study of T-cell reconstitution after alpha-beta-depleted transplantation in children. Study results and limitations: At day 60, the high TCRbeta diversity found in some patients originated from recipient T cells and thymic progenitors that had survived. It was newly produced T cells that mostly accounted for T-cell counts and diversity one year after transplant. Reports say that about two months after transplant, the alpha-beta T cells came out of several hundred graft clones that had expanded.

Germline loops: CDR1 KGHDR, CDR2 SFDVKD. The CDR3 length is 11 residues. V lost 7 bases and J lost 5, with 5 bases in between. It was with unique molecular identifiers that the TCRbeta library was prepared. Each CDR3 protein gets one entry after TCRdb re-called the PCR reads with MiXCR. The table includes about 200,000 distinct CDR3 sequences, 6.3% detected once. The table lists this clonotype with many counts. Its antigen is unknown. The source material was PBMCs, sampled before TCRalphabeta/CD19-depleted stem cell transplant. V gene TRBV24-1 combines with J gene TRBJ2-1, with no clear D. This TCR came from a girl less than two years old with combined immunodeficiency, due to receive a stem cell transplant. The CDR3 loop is CATRSNNEQFF. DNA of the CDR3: TGTGCCACCAGAAGTAACAATGAGCAGTTCTTC.